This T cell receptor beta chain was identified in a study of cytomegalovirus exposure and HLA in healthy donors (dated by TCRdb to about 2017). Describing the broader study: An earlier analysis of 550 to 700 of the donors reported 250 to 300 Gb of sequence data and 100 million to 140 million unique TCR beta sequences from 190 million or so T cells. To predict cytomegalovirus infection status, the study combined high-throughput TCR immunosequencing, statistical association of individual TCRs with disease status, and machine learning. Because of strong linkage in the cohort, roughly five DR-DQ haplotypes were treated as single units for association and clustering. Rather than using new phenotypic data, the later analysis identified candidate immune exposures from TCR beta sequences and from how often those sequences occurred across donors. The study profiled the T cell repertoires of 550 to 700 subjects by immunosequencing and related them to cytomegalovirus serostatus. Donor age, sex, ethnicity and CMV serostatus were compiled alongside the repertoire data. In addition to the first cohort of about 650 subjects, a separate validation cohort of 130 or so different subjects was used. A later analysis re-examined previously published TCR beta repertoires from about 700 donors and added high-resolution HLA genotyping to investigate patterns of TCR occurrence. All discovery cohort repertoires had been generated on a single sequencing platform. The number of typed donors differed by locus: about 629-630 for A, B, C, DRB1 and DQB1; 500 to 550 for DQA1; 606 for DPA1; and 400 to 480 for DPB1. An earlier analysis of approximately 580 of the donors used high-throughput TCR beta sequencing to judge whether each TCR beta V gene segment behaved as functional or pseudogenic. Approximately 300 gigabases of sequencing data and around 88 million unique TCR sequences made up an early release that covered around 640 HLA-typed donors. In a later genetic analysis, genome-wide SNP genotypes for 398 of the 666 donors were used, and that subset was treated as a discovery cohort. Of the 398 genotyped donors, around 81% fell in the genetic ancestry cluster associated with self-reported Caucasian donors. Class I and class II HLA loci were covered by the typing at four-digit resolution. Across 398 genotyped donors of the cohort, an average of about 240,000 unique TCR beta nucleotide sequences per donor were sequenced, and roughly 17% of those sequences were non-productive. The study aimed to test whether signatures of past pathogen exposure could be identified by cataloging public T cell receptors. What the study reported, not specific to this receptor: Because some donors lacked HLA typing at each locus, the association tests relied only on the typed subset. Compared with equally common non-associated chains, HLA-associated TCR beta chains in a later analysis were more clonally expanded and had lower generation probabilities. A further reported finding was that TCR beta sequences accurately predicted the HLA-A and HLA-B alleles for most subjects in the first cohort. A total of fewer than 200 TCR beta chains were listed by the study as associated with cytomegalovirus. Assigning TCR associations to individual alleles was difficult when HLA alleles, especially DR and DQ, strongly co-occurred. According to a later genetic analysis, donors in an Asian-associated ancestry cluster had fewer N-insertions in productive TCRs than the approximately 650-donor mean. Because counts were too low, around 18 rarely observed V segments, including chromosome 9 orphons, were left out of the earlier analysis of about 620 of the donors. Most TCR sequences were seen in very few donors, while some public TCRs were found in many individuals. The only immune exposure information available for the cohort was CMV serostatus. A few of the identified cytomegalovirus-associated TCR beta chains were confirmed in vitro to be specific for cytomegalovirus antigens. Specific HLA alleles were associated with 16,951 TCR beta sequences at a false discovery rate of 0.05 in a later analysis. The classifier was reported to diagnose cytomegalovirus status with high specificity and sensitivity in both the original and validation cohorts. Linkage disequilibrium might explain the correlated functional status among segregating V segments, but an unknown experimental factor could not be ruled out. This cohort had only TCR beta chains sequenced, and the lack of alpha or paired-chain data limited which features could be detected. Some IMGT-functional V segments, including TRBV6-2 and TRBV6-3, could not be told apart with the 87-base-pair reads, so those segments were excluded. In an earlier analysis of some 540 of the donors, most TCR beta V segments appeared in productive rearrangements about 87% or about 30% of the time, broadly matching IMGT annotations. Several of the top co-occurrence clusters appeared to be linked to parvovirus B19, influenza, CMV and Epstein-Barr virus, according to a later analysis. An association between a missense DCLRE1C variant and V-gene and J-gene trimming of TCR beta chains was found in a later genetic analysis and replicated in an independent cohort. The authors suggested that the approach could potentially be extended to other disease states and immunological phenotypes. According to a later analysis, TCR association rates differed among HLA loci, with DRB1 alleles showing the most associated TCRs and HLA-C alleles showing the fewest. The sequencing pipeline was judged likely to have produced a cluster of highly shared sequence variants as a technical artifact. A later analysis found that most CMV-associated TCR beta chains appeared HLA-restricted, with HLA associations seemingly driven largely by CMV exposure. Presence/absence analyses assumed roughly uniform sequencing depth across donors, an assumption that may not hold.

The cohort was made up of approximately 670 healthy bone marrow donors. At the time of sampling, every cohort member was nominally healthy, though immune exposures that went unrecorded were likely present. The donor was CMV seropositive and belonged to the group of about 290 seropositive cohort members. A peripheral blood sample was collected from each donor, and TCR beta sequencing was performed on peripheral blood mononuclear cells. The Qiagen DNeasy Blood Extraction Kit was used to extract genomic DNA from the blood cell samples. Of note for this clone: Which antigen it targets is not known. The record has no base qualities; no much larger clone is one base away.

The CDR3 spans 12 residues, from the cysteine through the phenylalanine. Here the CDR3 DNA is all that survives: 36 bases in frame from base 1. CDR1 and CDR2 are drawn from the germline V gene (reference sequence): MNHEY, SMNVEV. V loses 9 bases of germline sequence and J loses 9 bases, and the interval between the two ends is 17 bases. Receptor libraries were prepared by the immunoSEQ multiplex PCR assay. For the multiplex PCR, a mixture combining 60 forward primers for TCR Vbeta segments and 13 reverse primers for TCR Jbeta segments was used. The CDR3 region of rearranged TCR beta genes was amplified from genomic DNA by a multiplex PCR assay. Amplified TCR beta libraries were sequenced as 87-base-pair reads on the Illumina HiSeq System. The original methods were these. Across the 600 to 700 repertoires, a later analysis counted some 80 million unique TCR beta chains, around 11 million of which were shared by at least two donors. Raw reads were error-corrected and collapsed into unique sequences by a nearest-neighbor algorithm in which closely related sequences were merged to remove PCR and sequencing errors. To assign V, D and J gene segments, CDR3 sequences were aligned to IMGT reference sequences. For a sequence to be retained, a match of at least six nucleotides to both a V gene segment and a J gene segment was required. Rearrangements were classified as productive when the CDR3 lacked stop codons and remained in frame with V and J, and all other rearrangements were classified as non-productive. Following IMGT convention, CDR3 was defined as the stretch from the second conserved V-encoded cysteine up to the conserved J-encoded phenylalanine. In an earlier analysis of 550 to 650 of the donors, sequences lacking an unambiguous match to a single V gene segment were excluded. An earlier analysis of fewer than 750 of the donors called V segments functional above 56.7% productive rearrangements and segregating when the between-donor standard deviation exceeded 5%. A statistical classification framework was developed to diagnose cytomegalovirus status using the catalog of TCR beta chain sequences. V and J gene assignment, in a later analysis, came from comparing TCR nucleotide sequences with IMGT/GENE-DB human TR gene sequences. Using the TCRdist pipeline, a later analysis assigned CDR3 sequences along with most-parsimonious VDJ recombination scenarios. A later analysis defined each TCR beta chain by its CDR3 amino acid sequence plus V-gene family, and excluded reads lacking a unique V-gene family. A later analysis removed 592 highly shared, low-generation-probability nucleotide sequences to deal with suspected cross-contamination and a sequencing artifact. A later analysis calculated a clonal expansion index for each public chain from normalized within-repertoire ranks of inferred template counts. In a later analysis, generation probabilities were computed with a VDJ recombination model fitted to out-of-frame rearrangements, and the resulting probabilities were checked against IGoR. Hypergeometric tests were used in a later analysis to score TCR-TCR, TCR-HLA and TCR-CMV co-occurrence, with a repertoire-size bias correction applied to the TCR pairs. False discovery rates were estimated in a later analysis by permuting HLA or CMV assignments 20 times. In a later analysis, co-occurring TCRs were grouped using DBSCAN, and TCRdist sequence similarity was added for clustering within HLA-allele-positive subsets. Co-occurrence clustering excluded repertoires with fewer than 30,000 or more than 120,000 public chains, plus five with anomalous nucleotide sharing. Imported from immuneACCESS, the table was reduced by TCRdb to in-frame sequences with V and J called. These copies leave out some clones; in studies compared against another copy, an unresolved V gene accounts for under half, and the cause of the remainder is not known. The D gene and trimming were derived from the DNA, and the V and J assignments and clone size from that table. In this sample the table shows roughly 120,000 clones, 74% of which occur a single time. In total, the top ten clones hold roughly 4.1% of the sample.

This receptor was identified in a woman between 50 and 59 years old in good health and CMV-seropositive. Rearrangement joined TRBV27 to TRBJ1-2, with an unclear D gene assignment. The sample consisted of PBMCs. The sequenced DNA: TGTGCCAGTAGGTCACCCGGAGCGAGCTACACCTTC. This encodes CASRSPGASYTF.